Below, 17 T cell receptor beta chains from the same sample are listed, as sequenced in a study of PD-1 blockade in classical Hodgkin lymphoma. Measured with immunoSEQ multiplex PCR; TCRdb has only the in-frame clones, and not every one. The sample lists about 150,000 clones, around 84% occurring once. All the patients suffered relapse after autologous stem cell transplantation, and brentuximab vedotin exposure differed. The sequencing here drew on peripheral blood mononuclear cells (PBMCs), taken before the second cycle of nivolumab. The origin of the receptors is a human donor with classical Hodgkin lymphoma.

The chain uses TRBV5-1 and TRBJ2-7; 7 bases line up with TRBD1. With 4 bases clipped from V and 4 bases from J, the junction kept 2 bases outside the gene matches. The CDR3 sequence is 12 residues long. Germline CDR1 and CDR2: SGHRS and YFSETQ. Here the CDR3 reads CASSVRGYEQYF. The CDR3 bases are TGCGCCAGCAGCGTCAGGGGGTACGAGCAGTACTTC.

This clone was seen a single time. The chain carries TRBV7-2 and TRBJ2-7, with D uncertain. Germline loops: CDR1 SGHTA, CDR2 FQGNSA. The V gene lost 0 bases and the J gene lost 7 bases, with 7 bases spanning the gap. The CDR3 runs 12 residues. Written as DNA, the CDR3 is TGTGCCAGCAGCTTAGCGGCCGGGGAGCAGTACTTC. Translating gives CASSLAAGEQYF.

This chain connects TRBV6-6 to TRBJ2-5; 9 positions agree with TRBD1. Germline V gives CDR1 MNHNY, CDR2 SVGAGI (reference sequence). V shed 7 bases, J shed 5 bases, and the junction held 5 bases outside the gene matches. The CDR3 runs 13 residues. The CDR3 loop reads CASNTGGRETQYF. DNA for the CDR3: TGTGCCAGCAATACAGGGGGCCGGGAGACCCAGTACTTC.

A word on this clone: Its ends do not fully match the called genes, so a read error is possible. The chain employs TRBV30 and TRBJ2-1; unclear D gene. CDR1 is GTSNPN, CDR2 SVGIG, per germline (reference sequence). CDR3 length equals 12 residues. The DNA of the CDR3 is TGTGCCTGGAGAGGATCCTCCAATGAGCAGTTCTTC. It yields the protein CAWRGSSNEQFF.

This clone was observed a handful of times. CDR3 in amino acids: CASSVGTWTGSGNTIYF. The CDR3 coding sequence is TGTGCCAGCAGCGTAGGTACCTGGACAGGCTCTGGAAACACCATATATTTT. J is TRBJ1-3 and V is TRBV9; 7 positions agree with TRBD1. The CDR3 is 17 residues long. From germline, CDR1 is SGDLS and CDR2 YYNGEE. The V gene end was trimmed by 0 bases and the J gene end by 0 bases; junction bases not matched to a gene: 6.

A few counts support this clone. The chain has TRBV25-1 and TRBJ2-1; 10 bases map to TRBD2. Germline lookup yields CDR1 MGHDK and CDR2 SYGVNS. Trimming removed 4 bases from V and 4 bases from J; junction bases left unmatched: 7. CDR3 length: 16 residues. The CDR3 DNA reads as TGTGCCAGCAGTGTAGTAGGACTAGCGGATTACAATGAGCAGTTCTTC. Protein product: CASSVVGLADYNEQFF.

The chain has TRBV6-1 and TRBJ2-5; TRBD1 matches at 8 bases. The CDR3 spans 14 residues. Germline loops: CDR1 MNHNS, CDR2 SASEGT. V dropped 4 bases and J dropped 5; count of bases not matched to a gene: 6. CDR3 bases: TGTGCCAGCAGTGTGAACAGGGGGAGTGAGACCCAGTACTTC. It codes for CASSVNRGSETQYF.

The chain couples TRBV7-3 to TRBJ2-2, with 9 bases fitting TRBD2. The germline gives CDR1 SGHTA, CDR2 FQGTGA. V lost 8 bases to trimming and J lost 4 bases; unmatched junction nucleotides: 8. The CDR3 has 15 residues. In DNA form, the CDR3 reads TGTGCCAGCGCCCGACTAGCGGACCGCACCGGGGAGCTGTTTTTT. Its protein product is CASARLADRTGELFF.

The CDR3 coding sequence is TGTGCCAGCAGCTTAGTACTAGCTTCTGAGCAGTTCTTC. Its translation: CASSLVLASEQFF. This chain links TRBV7-9 with TRBJ2-1; tentatively, D is TRBD2 (6 bases). Trimming pared 1 base from V and 9 bases from J, leaving 10 bases between. Germline V gene sequence: CDR1 SEHNR, CDR2 FQNEAQ (reference sequence). The CDR3 runs 13 residues.

This sequence joins TRBV5-1 and TRBJ1-1; D is undetermined. The CDR3 length is 13 residues. The V gene's germline CDR1 is SGHRS and CDR2 YFSETQ. The ends were cut back, 4 bases at V and 1 base at J, with 8 bases in the middle. CDR3 sequence (DNA): TGCGCCAGCAGCAGGGAGGGGAACACTGAAGCTTTCTTT. Its translation: CASSREGNTEAFF.

The V gene is TRBV5-4, the J gene TRBJ2-5; D may be TRBD1 or TRBD2 (5 bases each). Germline V lookup: CDR1 SGHNT, CDR2 YYREEE (reference sequence). This CDR3 has 15 residues. V was shortened by 4 bases and J by 2 bases, with 15 bases between the two germline ends. The CDR3 DNA sequence: TGTGCCAGCAGCACCAGCAGTGGGGGTCAAGAGACCCAGTACTTC. Translation: CASSTSSGGQETQYF. Supplemented by reference TRBV5-4 and TRBJ2-5, the full variable domain reads ETGVTQSPTHLIKTRGQQVTLRCSSQSGHNTVSWYQQALGQGPQFIFQYYREEENGRGNFPPRFSGLQFPNYSSELNVNALELDDSALYLCASSTSSGGQETQYFGPGTRLLVL.

V usage is TRBV6-1 and J usage is TRBJ1-1; 7 bases map to TRBD1. Germline CDR1 is MNHNS and CDR2 is SASEGT. The CDR3 is 14 amino acids. The V segment lost 6 bases and the J segment 0 bases; nucleotides outside the gene matches: 4. The CDR3 protein is CASSKTGMNTEAFF. DNA of the CDR3: TGTGCCAGCAGCAAGACAGGGATGAACACTGAAGCTTTCTTT.

The rearrangement links TRBV6-6 to TRBJ1-2, with D possibly TRBD1 on 5 matching bases. Germline V gene lookup returns CDR1 MNHNY and CDR2 SVGAGI (reference sequence). The CDR3 is 13 residues long. The V end lost 7 bases, the J end lost 5 bases, and 14 bases lay between the germline ends. Written as DNA, the CDR3 is TGTGCCAGCATGAGACGGGACGGTTATGGCTACACCTTC. Protein product: CASMRRDGYGYTF.

The chain joins TRBV6-9 to TRBJ2-2, with TRBD1 as a possible D gene (5 bases). From germline, CDR1 is MNHGY and CDR2 SVAAGI. Trimming removed 6 bases at V and 5 bases at J, with 16 bases between. The CDR3 covers 15 residues. The CDR3 bases are TGTGCCAGCAGCTGGAAGGGGCGAAGGACCGGGGAGCTGTTTTTT. The encoded protein is CASSWKGRRTGELFF.

This sequence joins TRBV7-8 and TRBJ2-3; D perhaps matches TRBD2 (6 bases). V was pared by 4 bases and J by 2 bases, with 16 bases between. There are 16 residues in the CDR3. Germline V lookup: CDR1 SGHVS, CDR2 FQNEAQ. The CDR3 here is CASSSRGRGFTDTQYF. The DNA of the CDR3 is TGTGCCAGCAGCTCCAGAGGGCGGGGATTCACAGATACGCAGTATTTT.

This clone was detected a few times. The V gene is TRBV2, the J gene TRBJ1-4, with D perhaps TRBD1 (5 bases). CDR3 length: 14 residues. Between the trimmed V and J ends, which lost 7 bases and 3 bases, there was a span of 12 bases. CDR1 is SNHLY, CDR2 FYNNEI, per germline. The CDR3 region has the DNA TGTGCCAGCACGCTGATGGGGGCTAATGAAAAACTGTTTTTT. Protein product: CASTLMGANEKLFF.

J is TRBJ1-4 and V is TRBV5-1; D is undetermined. With 0 bases removed from V and 5 bases from J, the gap between germline ends came to 11 bases. The CDR3 runs to 15 residues. CDR1 is SGHRS and CDR2 is YFSETQ in the germline V gene. The DNA of the CDR3 is TGCGCCAGCAGCTTGGTGGGTGCAGTGAATGAAAAACTGTTTTTT. This translates into CASSLVGAVNEKLFF. The full variable domain, with the rest looked up from reference TRBV5-1 and TRBJ1-4, is KAGVTQTPRYLIKTRGQQVTLSCSPISGHRSVSWYQQTPGQGLQFLFEYFSETQRNKGNFPGRFSGRQFSNSRSEMNVSTLELGDSALYLCASSLVGAVNEKLFFGSGTQLSVL.